This T cell receptor (beta chain) was recovered during a study of CD8+ T cells in alopecia areata (dated by TCRdb to 2017 to 2018). About the study as a whole: In both human patients and the C3H/HeJ mouse model, the study applied high-throughput TCRbeta sequencing to look at T cell clonal expansion in alopecia areata. In humans, TCRbeta sequencing was performed on scalp tissue and on sorted CD4+ and CD8+ peripheral blood T cells from healthy controls and from patients with patchy or totalis/universalis alopecia areata. The RNA source kit depended on sample type: the PAXgene miRNA kit for fixed scalp, the miRNeasy kit for PBMCs, and the RNeasy kit for mouse skin. Clonality in the scalp was compared among normal scalp (n=4), patchy alopecia areata scalp (n=8), and alopecia totalis/universalis scalp (n=8). TCRbeta CDR3 regions were amplified by immunoSEQ multiplex PCR using 35 Vbeta forward and 13 Jbeta reverse primers.

Library preparation used the immunoSEQ multiplex PCR assay. RNA was extracted from all samples and reverse transcribed into cDNA as template for TCR sequencing. First-strand cDNA was synthesized with SuperScript III using a 2:1 mix of oligo-dT and random hexamers. A synthetic immune receptor repertoire was used to assess amplification bias, and residual bias was removed computationally. Per the authors' processing: Raw reads were preprocessed for error removal, and CDR3 was defined according to IMGT conventions as running from the conserved cysteine to phenylalanine. To get clonality, Shannon entropy was normalized by log2 of the number of productive unique TCRs and the result was subtracted from 1. Whether scalp clones were CD4 or CD8 was inferred by matching scalp TCRbeta sequences against CD4 and CD8 repertoires sorted from blood. TCRdb mirrors the immuneACCESS table, restricted to in-frame sequences. Some clones are absent from its copies; in checked studies, under half trace to an unresolved V gene, and the reason for the others is unknown. That table furnishes V, J and clone size, whereas the DNA furnished D and trimming. For this sample there are 120,000 to 150,000 clones; about two thirds appear just once. The ten largest make up 30% to 45% of the sample.

PBMCs were isolated by density centrifugation and stained for CD3, CD4 and CD8, and CD4+ and CD8+ T cells were sorted on a FACSAria. Scalp biopsies and blood samples were obtained from unaffected controls. This clone has just one count. The specificity of this receptor is unknown. Base qualities are not provided; no much larger clone lies one nucleotide away. Findings and caveats that apply to the study as a whole: Unlike mouse skin, which is dominated by gammadelta T cells, normal human skin has resident alphabeta T cells that are also sequenced, and this complicates analysis of the scalp TCR repertoire. Compared with normal scalp, lesional scalp had higher clonality and more expanded CD8+ clones, particularly in alopecia totalis/universalis, a pattern that suggests antigenic drive. Compared with mice, TCR sequences shared between patients were less clear, possibly partly because of HLA diversity across the patient population.

This TCR was recovered from a human donor in good health. The sample comprised CD8+ T cells sorted from blood.

Here the CDR3 is given as CASSLDDSETYEQYF. The DNA sequence is as follows: TGTGCCAGCAGCCTCGACGACAGCGAAACCTACGAGCAGTACTTC. The sequence joins TRBV4-2 to TRBJ2-7; perhaps TRBD1 is the D gene, with 5 bases matching. Taken from cysteine to phenylalanine, the CDR3 has 15 residues. Of the read, only the CDR3 DNA is kept; its 45 bases are in frame from base 1. V loses 4 bases, J loses 2 bases, and the germline ends lie 15 bases apart. The germline V gene provides CDR1 LGHNA and CDR2 YNFKEQ.